Detailed here is one TCR beta chain. Its target is unknown. CDR3 length: 14 amino acids. Germline V gene lookup returns CDR1 SGHVS and CDR2 FNYEAQ. J gave up 6 bases and V 5 bases, and 6 bases lay outside the gene matches. This sample is part of a study of cytomegalovirus exposure and HLA in healthy donors. Study-level points and caveats: In a later analysis, most CMV-associated TCR beta chains appeared HLA-restricted. Compared with the roughly 700-donor mean, an Asian-associated ancestry cluster reportedly had fewer N-insertions, according to a later analysis. A missense variant in DCLRE1C was later tied to TCR beta V- and J-gene trimming. Previous analysis showed most TCR beta V segments were productive about 90% or about 30% of the time.

Vbeta (60) and Jbeta (13) primers were used in the PCR. Sequencing was performed with immunoSEQ multiplex PCR; in TCRdb, only in-frame clones are kept and a portion is missing. The sample records 150,000 to 200,000 clones, around 79% being singletons. The chain uses TRBV7-6 and TRBJ2-1, with 8 positions matching TRBD2. Material for sequencing was PBMCs. This TCR was recovered from a man aged 40-49 years in good health and CMV-seronegative. The CDR3 DNA reads as TGTGCCAGCAGCCTAACTAGCGGCAGCAATGAGCAGTTCTTC. It encodes CASSLTSGSNEQFF.